This paragraph covers one T cell receptor beta chain sequence. TCRdb's copy holds only in-frame clones and misses some; the assay was immunoSEQ multiplex PCR. The sample includes around 300,000 clones, about nine tenths of them seen just once. Seattle's enrolled individuals joined amid active infection and were then monitored longitudinally. Germline CDR1 is MNHEY and CDR2 is SVGAGI. The CDR3 covers 13 residues. V was trimmed by 8 bases and J by 4 bases, leaving 12 bases between them. The source of the sample is a study of blood T cell repertoires in COVID-19. In the study overall: PBMCs, B-cell-depleted T cells, or T cells provided the cDNA or gDNA that made up the material.

Sample: peripheral blood. This clonotype was sampled from a woman in her fifties or sixties with COVID-19, enrolled during active disease. The gene calls are TRBV6-5 and TRBJ1-5; maybe TRBD1 (6 bases). CDR3 region: CASRGGLNQPQHF. CDR3 sequence (DNA): TGTGCCAGCCGGGGGGGCCTTAATCAGCCCCAGCATTTT.